The sequence of this T cell receptor (beta chain) was determined in a study of CD8 T cell repertoires and HIV-1 epitope variants. Overall study: Each of Twenty-five Gag and Nef epitope peptides stimulated a separate culture. Controls included no peptide, Ebola AY9 epitope, and a CMV, EBV, flu pool. Study conclusions and caveats: Most of the nine antigen-specific clonotypes appeared cross-reactive to autologous or escape variants.

Remarks on this clone: As yet, its antigen is unknown.

The table came from immunoSEQ multiplex PCR; TCRdb's copy has only in-frame clones and leaves some out. This sample has 4,500 to 7,000 clones, with about three fifths found just once. The CDR3 sequence is 15 residues long. V shed 6 bases and J shed 7 bases, with 19 bases lying between them. CDR1 and CDR2 (germline): MDHEN, SYDVKM. Sequenced material: cultured CD8+ T cells derived from PBMCs. The sequence came from a male donor with HIV. The chain is built from TRBV28 and TRBJ2-1; tentatively, D is TRBD2 (6 bases). The CDR3 here is CASSIPGRGGNEQFF. DNA of the CDR3: TGTGCCAGCAGCATCCCGGGCCGCGGAGGGAATGAGCAGTTCTTC.